This T cell receptor (beta chain) was captured by sequencing in a study of shared clonotypes between healthy human individuals. The overall study: Per-donor plates numbered three CD4 naive, three CD4 memory, two CD8 naive and one CD8 memory. Study-wide points: The study found lower generation probabilities in non-shared clonotypes than in those shared by all four donors.

Donors were healthy HIV-negative adults without recently reported acute infections or vaccinations. As for this clone: The target antigen is unknown.

TCRdb's table, derived via immunoSEQ multiplex PCR, lists solely in-frame clones and lacks some. Of about 2.4 million clones in the sample, over 85% were seen once. Germline assignment: CDR1 MNHEY and CDR2 SMNVEV (reference sequence). The CDR3 has 16 residues. Trimming at V came to 5 bases and at J to 6 bases, leaving 9 bases not matched to a gene. The receptor was isolated from a young man in good health. Some clones in this sample may be carry-over from other donors' samples. This chain links TRBV27 with TRBJ2-1; TRBD2 matches 11 bases. Source material: naive CD4+ T cells from PBMCs. Subset defined: CD45RA+ positively selected. CDR3 nucleotide sequence: TGTGCCAGCAGTAGTGCTAGCGGGAGGTTTCCCAATGAGCAGTTCTTC. It encodes CASSSASGRFPNEQFF.